The sequence of this TCR beta chain was determined in a study of vaccination and CD4 T cells after COVID-19. The overall study: The stimulating agents, overlapping spike peptides, came from SARS-CoV-2, HCoV-NL63, HCoV-OC43 and HCoV-229E. Whole-study results and caveats: A nonsignificant median increase from 21 to 38 SARS-CoV-2-reactive clonotypes was observed.

Looked up from germline, CDR1 is SEHNR and CDR2 is FQNEAQ (reference sequence). The V end lost 5 bases, the J end lost 10 bases, and 20 bases lay between the germline ends. The CDR3 has 14 amino acids. Treatment reported: roughly nine-day PBMC culture with coronavirus spike peptide pools or control peptides (ViraFEST assay). Of note for this clonotype: Its antigen is as yet unknown.

Sequencing of DNA taken from cultured CD4+ T cells relied on the Oncomine TCR Beta short-read assay. Using the QIAamp micro DNA kit, genomic DNA was extracted from the CD4+ T cells that had been cultured. MiXCR, applied by TCRdb to the PCR reads, yields one record per CDR3 protein. Of some 7,600 distinct CDR3 sequences listed, 55% are singletons. V usage is TRBV7-9 and J usage is TRBJ1-1; D may be TRBD1 (5 bases). The sequenced sample was CD4+ T cells from blood, cultured in vitro. The sequence was collected from a human donor who had recovered from COVID-19. CDR3 sequence: CASSKPGTELVAFF. DNA of the CDR3: TGTGCCAGCAGCAAACCAGGGACTGAACTTGTAGCTTTCTTT.